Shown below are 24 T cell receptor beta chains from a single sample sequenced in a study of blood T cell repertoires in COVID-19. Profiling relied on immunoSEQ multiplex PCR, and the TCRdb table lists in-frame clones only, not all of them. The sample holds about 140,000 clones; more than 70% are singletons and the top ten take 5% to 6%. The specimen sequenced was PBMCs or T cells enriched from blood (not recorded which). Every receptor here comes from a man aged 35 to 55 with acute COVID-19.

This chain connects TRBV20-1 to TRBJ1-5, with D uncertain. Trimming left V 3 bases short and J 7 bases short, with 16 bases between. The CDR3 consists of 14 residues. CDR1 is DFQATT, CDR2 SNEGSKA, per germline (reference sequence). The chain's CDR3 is CSASPGEIAQPQHF. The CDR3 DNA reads TGCAGTGCTAGTCCCGGGGAGATCGCCCAGCCCCAGCATTTT.

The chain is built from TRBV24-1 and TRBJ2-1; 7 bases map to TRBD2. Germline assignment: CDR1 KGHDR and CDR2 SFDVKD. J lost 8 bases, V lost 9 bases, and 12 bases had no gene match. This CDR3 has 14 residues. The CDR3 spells CATPGGEGQDEQFF. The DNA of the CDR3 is TGTGCCACCCCGGGGGGTGAGGGGCAGGATGAGCAGTTCTTC.

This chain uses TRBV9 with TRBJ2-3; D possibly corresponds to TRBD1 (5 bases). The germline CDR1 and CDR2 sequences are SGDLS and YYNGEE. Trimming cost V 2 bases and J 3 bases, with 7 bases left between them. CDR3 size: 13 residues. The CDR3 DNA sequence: TGTGCCAGCAGCGTGAGACAGACAGATACGCAGTATTTT. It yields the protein CASSVRQTDTQYF.

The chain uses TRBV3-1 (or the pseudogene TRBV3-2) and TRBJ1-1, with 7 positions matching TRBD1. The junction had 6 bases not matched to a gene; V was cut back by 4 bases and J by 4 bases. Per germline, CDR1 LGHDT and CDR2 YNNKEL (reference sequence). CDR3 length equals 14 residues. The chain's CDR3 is CASSPESGGTEAFF. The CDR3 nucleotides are TGTGCCAGCAGCCCTGAATCAGGGGGCACTGAAGCTTTCTTT.

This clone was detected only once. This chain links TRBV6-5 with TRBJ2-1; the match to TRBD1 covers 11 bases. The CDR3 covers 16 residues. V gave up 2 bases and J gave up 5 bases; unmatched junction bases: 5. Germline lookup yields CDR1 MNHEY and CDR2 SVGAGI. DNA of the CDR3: TGTGCCAGCAGTTACCGGGGACAGGGGGTCGACAATGAGCAGTTCTTC. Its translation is CASSYRGQGVDNEQFF.

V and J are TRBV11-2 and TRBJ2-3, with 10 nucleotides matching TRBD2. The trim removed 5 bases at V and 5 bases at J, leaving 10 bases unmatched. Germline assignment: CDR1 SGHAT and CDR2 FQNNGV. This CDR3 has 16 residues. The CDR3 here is CASSQTSGGAEDTQYF. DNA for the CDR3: TGTGCCAGCAGCCAAACCAGCGGGGGGGCCGAAGATACGCAGTATTTT.

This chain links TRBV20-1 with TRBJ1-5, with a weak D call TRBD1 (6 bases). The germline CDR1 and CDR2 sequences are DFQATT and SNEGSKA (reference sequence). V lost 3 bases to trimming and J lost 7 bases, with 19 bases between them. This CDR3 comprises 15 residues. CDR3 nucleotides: TGCAGTGCTAGTGCAGGGGTTCGATCAGAGCAGCCCCAGCATTTT. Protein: CSASAGVRSEQPQHF.

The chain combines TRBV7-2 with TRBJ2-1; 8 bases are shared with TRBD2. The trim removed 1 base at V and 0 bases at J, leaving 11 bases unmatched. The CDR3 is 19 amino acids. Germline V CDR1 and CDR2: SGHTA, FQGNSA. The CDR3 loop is CASSLVGGGGLTSYNEQFF. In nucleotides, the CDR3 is TGTGCCAGCAGCTTAGTAGGAGGCGGGGGGCTTACCTCCTACAATGAGCAGTTCTTC.

The CDR3 protein is CASSFGLAGDYEQYF. The CDR3 coding sequence is TGTGCCAGCAGCTTCGGACTAGCGGGGGACTACGAGCAGTACTTC. The chain carries TRBV5-4 and TRBJ2-7, with 13 bases that match TRBD2. Germline loops: CDR1 SGHNT, CDR2 YYREEE (reference sequence). The CDR3 covers 15 residues. Losses at the gene ends were 2 bases for V and 3 bases for J; bases not matched to a gene: 2.

The CDR3 here is CASRAGQPYEAFF. CDR3 sequence (DNA): TGTGCCAGCCGTGCGGGGCAGCCCTATGAAGCTTTCTTT. The chain uses TRBV28 and TRBJ1-1; a weak D match, TRBD1 (5 bases). Trimming left V 8 bases short and J 7 bases short, with 17 bases between. Per the germline V gene, CDR1 is MDHEN and CDR2 is SYDVKM. CDR3 length: 13 residues.

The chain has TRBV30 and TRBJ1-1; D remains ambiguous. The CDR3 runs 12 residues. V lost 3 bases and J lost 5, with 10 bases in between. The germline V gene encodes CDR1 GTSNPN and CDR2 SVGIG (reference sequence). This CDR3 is CAWSHLGTEAFF. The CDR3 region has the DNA TGTGCCTGGAGCCATCTCGGGACTGAAGCTTTCTTT.

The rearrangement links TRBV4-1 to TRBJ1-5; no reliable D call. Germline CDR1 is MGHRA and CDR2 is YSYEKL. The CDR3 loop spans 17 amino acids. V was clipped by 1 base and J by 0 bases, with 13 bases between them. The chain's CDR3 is CASSQGWGGNSNQPQHF. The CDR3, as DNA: TGCGCCAGCAGCCAAGGATGGGGAGGGAATAGCAATCAGCCCCAGCATTTT.

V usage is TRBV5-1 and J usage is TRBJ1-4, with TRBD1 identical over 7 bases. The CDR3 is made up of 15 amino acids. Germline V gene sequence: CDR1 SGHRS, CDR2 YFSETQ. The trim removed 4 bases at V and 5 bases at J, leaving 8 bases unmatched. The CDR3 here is CASSHGDSVNEKLFF. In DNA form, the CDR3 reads TGCGCCAGCAGCCATGGGGACAGTGTAAATGAAAAACTGTTTTTT.

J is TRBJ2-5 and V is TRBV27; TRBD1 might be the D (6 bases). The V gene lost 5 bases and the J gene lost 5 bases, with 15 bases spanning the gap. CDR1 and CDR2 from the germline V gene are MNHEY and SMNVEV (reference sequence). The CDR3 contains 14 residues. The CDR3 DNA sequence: TGTGCCAGCAGTAACCGGGACACCGCCGAGACCCAGTACTTC. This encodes CASSNRDTAETQYF.

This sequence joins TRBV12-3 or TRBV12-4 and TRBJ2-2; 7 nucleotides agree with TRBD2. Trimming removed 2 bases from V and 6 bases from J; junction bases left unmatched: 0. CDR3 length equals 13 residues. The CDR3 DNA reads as TGTGCCAGCAGTTTAAGCGGGGCCGGGGAGCTGTTTTTT. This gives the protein CASSLSGAGELFF.

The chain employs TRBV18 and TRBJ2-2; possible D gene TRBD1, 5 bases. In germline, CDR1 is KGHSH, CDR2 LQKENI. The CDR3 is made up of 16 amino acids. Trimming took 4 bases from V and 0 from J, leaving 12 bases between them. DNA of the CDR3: TGTGCCAGCTCACTAATGACAGCAGCGAACACCGGGGAGCTGTTTTTT. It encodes CASSLMTAANTGELFF.

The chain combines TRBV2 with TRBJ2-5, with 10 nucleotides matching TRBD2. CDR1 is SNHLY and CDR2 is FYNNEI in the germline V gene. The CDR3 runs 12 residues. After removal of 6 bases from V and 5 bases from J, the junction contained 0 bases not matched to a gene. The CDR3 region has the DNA TGTGCCAGCAGGGGACTAGCGGAGACCCAGTACTTC. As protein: CASRGLAETQYF.

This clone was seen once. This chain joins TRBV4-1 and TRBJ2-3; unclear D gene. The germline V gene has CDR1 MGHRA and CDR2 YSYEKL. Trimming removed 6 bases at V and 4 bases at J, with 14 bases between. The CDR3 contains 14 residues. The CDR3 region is CASRQIVLADTQYF. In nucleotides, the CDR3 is TGCGCCAGCAGACAGATAGTTTTGGCAGATACGCAGTATTTT.

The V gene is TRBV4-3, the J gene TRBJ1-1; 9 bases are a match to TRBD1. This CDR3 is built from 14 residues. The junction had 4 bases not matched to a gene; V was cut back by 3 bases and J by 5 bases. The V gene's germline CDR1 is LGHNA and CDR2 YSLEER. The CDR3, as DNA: TGCGCCAGCAGCCAGGACAGGGGAGAGACTGAAGCTTTCTTT. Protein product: CASSQDRGETEAFF.

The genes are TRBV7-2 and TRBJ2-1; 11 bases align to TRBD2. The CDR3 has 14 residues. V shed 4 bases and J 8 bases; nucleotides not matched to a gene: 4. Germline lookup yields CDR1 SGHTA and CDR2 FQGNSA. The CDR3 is CASSSLAGGYEQFF. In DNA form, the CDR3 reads TGTGCCAGCAGCTCTTTAGCGGGGGGGTATGAGCAGTTCTTC.

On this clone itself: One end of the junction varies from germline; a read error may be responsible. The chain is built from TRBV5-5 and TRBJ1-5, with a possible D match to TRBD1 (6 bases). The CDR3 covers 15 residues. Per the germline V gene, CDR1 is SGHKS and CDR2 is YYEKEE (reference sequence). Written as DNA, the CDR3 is TGTGCCCGCAGCGCGGGGGGGGGCGTCAATCAGCCCCAGCATTTT. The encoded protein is CARSAGGGVNQPQHF.

CDR3 coding DNA: TGTGCCAGCAGTTCACCAGCGGGAGGGCCCTACAATGAGCAGTTCTTC. Encoded protein: CASSSPAGGPYNEQFF. This chain connects TRBV28 to TRBJ2-1; 10 nucleotides align to TRBD2. The CDR3 extends over 16 amino acids. The V gene's germline CDR1 is MDHEN and CDR2 SYDVKM. V shed 4 bases and J 2 bases; nucleotides not matched to a gene: 5.

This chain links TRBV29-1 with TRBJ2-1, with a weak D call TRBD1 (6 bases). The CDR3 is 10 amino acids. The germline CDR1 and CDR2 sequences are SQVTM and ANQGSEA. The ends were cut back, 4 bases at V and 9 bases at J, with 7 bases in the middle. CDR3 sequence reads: CSVGTAEQFF. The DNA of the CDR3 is TGCAGCGTTGGGACAGCTGAGCAGTTCTTC.

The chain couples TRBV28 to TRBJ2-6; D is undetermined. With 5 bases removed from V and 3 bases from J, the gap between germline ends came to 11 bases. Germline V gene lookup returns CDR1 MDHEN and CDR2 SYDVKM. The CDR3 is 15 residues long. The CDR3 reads CASSPAGGGANVLTF. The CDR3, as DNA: TGTGCCAGCAGTCCGGCCGGCGGTGGGGCCAACGTCCTGACTTTC.